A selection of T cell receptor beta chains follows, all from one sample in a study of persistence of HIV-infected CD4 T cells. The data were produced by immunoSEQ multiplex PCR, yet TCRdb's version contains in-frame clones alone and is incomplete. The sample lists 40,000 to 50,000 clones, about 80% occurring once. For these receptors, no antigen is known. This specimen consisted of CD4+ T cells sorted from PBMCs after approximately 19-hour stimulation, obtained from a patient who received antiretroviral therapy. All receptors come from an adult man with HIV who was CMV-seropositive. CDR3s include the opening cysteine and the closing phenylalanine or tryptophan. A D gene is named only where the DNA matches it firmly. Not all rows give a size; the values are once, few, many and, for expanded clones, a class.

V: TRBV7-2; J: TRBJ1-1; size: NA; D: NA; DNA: TGTGCCAGCAGCTTGGGGTTGGGGGCGAACACTGAAGCTTTCTTT; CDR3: CASSLGLGANTEAFF
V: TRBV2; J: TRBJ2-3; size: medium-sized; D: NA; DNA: TGTGCCAGCAAACCCCGCGACAGCTTTAGCACAGATACGCAGTATTTT; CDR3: CASKPRDSFSTDTQYF
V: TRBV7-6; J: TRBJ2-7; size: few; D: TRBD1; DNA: TGTGCCAGCAGCTTAGGGGACAGGGACCACGAGCAGTACTTC; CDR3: CASSLGDRDHEQYF
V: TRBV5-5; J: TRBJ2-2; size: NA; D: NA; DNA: TGTGCCAGCAGCTTGGCCGGGGAGCTGTTTTTT; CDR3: CASSLAGELFF
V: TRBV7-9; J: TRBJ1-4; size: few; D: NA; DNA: TGTGCCAGCAGCTTAGACAGCCTGGTTAGAGAAAAACTGTTTTTT; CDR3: CASSLDSLVREKLFF
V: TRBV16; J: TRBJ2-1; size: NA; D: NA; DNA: TGTGCCAGCAGCCCGGTGAATGAGCAGTTCTTC; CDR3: CASSPVNEQFF
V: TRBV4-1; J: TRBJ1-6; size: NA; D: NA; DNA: TGCGCCAGCACCCTCTCTTTCGGGGATTTCTCACCCCTCCACTTT; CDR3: CASTLSFGDFSPLHF
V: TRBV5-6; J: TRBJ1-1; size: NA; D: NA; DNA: TGTGCCAGCAGCTTGATATATCTGCGGGAGACTGAAGCTTTCTTT; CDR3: CASSLIYLRETEAFF
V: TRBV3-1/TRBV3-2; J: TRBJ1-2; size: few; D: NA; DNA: TGTGCCAGCAGCCCAGAACGAACTAACTATGGCTACACCTTC; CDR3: CASSPERTNYGYTF
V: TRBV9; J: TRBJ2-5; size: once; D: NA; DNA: TGTGCCAGCGCAGGGGTAGAGACCCAGTACTTC; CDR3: CASAGVETQYF
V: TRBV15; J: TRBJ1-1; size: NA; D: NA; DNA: TGTGCCACCAGCAGGGACCAATTTACAGGGAACACTGAAGCTTTCTTT; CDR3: CATSRDQFTGNTEAFF
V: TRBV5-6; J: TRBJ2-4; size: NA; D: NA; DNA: TGTGCCAGCAGCCCCCGAGCCAAAAACATTCAGTACTTC; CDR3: CASSPRAKNIQYF
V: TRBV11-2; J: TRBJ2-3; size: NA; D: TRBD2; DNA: TGTGCCAGCAGCTCGCCCGGGAGGGGGGCACTCCCCACAGATACGCAGTATTTT; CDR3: CASSSPGRGALPTDTQYF
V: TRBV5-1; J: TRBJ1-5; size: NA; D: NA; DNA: TGCGCCAGCAGCTTGGAGGGGGGGCGGCAGCCCCAGCATTTT; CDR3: CASSLEGGRQPQHF
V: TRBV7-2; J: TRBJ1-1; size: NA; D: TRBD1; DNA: TGTGCCAGCAGGACAACCGGGACAGGGGCCACTGAAGCTTTCTTT; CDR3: CASRTTGTGATEAFF
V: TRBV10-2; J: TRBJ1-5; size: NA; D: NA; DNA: TGCGCCAGCAGGGACTTTAGCAATCAGCCCCAGCATTTT; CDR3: CASRDFSNQPQHF
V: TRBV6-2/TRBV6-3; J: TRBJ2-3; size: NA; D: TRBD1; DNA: TGTGCCAGCAGCCCGGAGGGGACAGGGCTTTCAGATACGCAGTATTTT; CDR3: CASSPEGTGLSDTQYF
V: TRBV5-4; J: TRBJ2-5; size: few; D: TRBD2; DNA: TGTGCCAGCAGCTTGGCGGCTAGCGGGAGTCTAATTCAAGAGACCCAGTACTTC; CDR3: CASSLAASGSLIQETQYF
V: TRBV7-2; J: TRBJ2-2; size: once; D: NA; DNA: TGTGCCAGCAGCTTAGCGGGGGTTAACGGGGAGCTGTTTTTT; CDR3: CASSLAGVNGELFF
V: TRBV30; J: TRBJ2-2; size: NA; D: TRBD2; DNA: TGTGCCTGGAGTGTAGTCGGGGGGGCCGCCGGGGAGCTGTTTTTT; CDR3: CAWSVVGGAAGELFF
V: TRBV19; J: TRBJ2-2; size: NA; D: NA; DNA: TGTGCCAGTACCCCGGACAGGAACACCGGGGAGCTGTTTTTT; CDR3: CASTPDRNTGELFF
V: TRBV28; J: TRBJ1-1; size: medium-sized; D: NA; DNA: TGTGCCAGCTGGGGGGGCACTGAAGCTTTCTTT; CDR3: CASWGGTEAFF
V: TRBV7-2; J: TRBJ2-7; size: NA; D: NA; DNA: TGTGCCAGCAGCACTAAGGGCAAAACCTACGAGCAGTACTTC; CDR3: CASSTKGKTYEQYF
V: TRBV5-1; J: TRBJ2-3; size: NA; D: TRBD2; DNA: TGCGCCAGCACAGCGGGGGGGAACACAGATACGCAGTATTTT; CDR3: CASTAGGNTDTQYF
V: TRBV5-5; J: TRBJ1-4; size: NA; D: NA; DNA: TGTGCCAGCACCCTGAACACCGGAGCTAATGAAAAACTGTTTTTT; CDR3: CASTLNTGANEKLFF
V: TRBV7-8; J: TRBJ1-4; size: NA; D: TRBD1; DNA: TGTGCCAGCAGCTTAGTAGGGACAGGGCCGGAAAAACTGTTTTTT; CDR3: CASSLVGTGPEKLFF
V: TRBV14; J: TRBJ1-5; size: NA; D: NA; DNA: TGTGCCAGCAGCCCGGGACGCAGCAATCAGCCCCAGCATTTT; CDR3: CASSPGRSNQPQHF
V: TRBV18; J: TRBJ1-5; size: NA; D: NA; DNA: TGTGCCAGCTCACAAACGGCAAGCCAGCCCCAGCATTTT; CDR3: CASSQTASQPQHF
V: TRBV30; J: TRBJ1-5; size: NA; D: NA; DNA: TGTGCCTGTTCCGGACAGCCCAATCAGCCCCAGCATTTT; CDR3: CACSGQPNQPQHF
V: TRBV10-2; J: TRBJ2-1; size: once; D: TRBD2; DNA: TGCGCCAGCAGTGACCCCGGGACTACCACCTACAATGAGCAGTTCTTC; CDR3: CASSDPGTTTYNEQFF
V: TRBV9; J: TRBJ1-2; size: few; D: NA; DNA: TGTGCCAGCAGCGGAGGACAGAACTATGGCTACACCTTC; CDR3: CASSGGQNYGYTF
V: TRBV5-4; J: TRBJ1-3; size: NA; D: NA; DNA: TGTGCCAGCAGCTTGCGGGGTGTGGCTATCTCCCCGGACACCATATATTTT; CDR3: CASSLRGVAISPDTIYF
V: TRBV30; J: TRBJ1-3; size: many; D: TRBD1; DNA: TGTGCCCGATCACAGGGGCTCTCTGGAAACACCATATATTTT; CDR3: CARSQGLSGNTIYF
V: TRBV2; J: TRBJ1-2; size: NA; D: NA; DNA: TGTGCCAGGGCCCTTCCAGCTAACTATGGCTACACCTTC; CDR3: CARALPANYGYTF
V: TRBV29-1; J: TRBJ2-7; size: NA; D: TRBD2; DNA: TGCAGCGTCAGGACTAGTTACGAGCAGTACTTC; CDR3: CSVRTSYEQYF
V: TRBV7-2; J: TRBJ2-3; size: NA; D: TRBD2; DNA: TGTGCCAGCAGCCCTAGCGGGGGGCGCACAGATACGCAGTATTTT; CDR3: CASSPSGGRTDTQYF
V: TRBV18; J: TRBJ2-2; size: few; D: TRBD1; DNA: TGTGCCAGCTCACCTCGCCCAGGGGGAGACACCGGGGAGCTGTTTTTT; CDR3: CASSPRPGGDTGELFF
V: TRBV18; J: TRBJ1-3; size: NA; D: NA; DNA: TGTGCCAGCTCACCAGGGGACACCCGCTCTGGAAACACCATATATTTT; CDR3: CASSPGDTRSGNTIYF
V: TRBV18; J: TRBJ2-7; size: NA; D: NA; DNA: TGTGCCAGCTCACCACAGGACGGAGGGGCCTCCGAGCAGTACTTC; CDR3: CASSPQDGGASEQYF
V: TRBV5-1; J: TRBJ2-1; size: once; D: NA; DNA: TGCGCCAGCAGCCCCGAAGGGGACTCCCGTTACAATGAGCAGTTCTTC; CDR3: CASSPEGDSRYNEQFF
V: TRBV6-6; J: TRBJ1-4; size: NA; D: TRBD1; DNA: TGTGCCAGCAGCCGACAGGGAACTAATGAAAAACTGTTTTTT; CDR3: CASSRQGTNEKLFF
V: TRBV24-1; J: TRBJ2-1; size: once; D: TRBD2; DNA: TGTGCCACCAGTGATTTTGGAGCGGGAGGGGGTGAGCAGTTCTTC; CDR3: CATSDFGAGGGEQFF
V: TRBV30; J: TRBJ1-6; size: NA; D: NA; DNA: TGTGCCTGGAGTGGGCGGTATAATTCACCCCTCCACTTT; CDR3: CAWSGRYNSPLHF
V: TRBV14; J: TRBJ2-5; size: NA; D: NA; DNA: TGTGCCAGCAGCGGACTGTATGGACGTGTCGAGACCCAGTACTTC; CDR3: CASSGLYGRVETQYF
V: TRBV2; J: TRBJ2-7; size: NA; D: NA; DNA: TGTGCCAGCAGTGGGGCTTCTGTCGAGACATCCTTCTCCTACGAGCAGTACTTC; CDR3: CASSGASVETSFSYEQYF
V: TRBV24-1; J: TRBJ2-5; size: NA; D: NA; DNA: TGTGCCACCAGTGATTCGAGTTTACAAGAGACCCAGTACTTC; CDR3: CATSDSSLQETQYF
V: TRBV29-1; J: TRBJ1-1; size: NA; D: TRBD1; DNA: TGCAGCGTAGACAGGGGGCGCACTGAAGCTTTCTTT; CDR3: CSVDRGRTEAFF
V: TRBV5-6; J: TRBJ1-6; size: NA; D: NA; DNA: TGTGCCAGCAGCTTAGCAGTCGCACCCTATAATTCACCCCTCCACTTT; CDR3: CASSLAVAPYNSPLHF
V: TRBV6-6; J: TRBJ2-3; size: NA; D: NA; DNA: TGTGCCAGCAATAAAAATGGAATCGGCACAGATACGCAGTATTTT; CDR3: CASNKNGIGTDTQYF
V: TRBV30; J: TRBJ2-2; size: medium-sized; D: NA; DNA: TGTGCCTGGACATCGATGGGCACCGGGGAGCTGTTTTTT; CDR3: CAWTSMGTGELFF
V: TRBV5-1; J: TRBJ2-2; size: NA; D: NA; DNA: TGCGCCAGCAGCTTGGCGGGGGCGGACACCGGGGAGCTGTTTTTT; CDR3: CASSLAGADTGELFF
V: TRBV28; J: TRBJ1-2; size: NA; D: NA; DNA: TGTGCCAGCAGTTTTGGAGGCTCCCAGACCAACTATGGCTACACCTTC; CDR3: CASSFGGSQTNYGYTF
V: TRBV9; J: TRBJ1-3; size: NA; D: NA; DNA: TGTGCCAGCAGCGTAGCAGGGTCCTCTGGAAACACCATATATTTT; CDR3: CASSVAGSSGNTIYF
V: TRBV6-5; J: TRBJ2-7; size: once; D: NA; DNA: TGTGCCAGCAGTTCTAGGGTGGGCGAGCAGTACTTC; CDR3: CASSSRVGEQYF
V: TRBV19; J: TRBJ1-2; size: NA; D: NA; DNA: TGTGCCAGTAGTATACTCCTTGAGGGGCCCAACTATGGCTACACCTTC; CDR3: CASSILLEGPNYGYTF